This T cell receptor (beta chain) appears in the sequencing data of a study of response to subunit inactivated influenza vaccine. General observations from the study: T cells newly recruited by each seasonal influenza vaccination are few, the authors suggested.

This clonotype was detected ten times or more. Its specificity is unknown. MiXCR, applied by TCRdb to the RT-PCR reads, yields one record per CDR3 protein. The profile covers about 520,000 distinct CDR3 sequences, with 6% to 9% appearing a single time and 13% taken by the ten largest. The sample consisted of PBMCs from blood, taken 23 months after vaccination. This sequence was found in a man aged 50 to 69 who received an inactivated influenza vaccine.

This CDR3 is CASSLRAGTNQETQYF. DNA of the CDR3: TGTGCCAGCAGCTTACGAGCGGGTACTAACCAAGAGACCCAGTACTTC. The J gene is TRBJ2-5, the V gene TRBV7-2; D may be TRBD2 (6 bases). The length of the CDR3 is 16 residues. CDR1 and CDR2 (germline): SGHTA, FQGNSA. V gave up 2 bases and J gave up 0 bases, with 13 bases separating them.